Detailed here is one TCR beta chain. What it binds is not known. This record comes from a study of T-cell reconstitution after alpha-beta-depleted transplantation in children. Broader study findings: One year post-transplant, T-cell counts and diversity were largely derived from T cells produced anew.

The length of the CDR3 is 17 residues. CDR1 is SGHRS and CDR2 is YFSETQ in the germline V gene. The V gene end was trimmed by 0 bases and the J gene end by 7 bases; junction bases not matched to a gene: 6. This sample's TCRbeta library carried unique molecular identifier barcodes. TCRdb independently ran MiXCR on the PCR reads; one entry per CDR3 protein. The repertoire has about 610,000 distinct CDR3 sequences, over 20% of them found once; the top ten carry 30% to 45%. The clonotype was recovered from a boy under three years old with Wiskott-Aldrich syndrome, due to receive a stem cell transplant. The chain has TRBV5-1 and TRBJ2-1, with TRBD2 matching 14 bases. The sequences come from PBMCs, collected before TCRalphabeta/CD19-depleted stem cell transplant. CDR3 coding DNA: TGCGCCAGCAGCTTGGGACTAGCGGGAGGGCCTAAGAATGAGCAGTTCTTC. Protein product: CASSLGLAGGPKNEQFF.